This record covers a single TCR beta chain. The Seattle patients, enrolled during active infection, were followed longitudinally. This CDR3 is built from 14 residues. CDR1 and CDR2 from the germline V gene are SEHNR and FQNEAQ (reference sequence). Losses at the gene ends were 5 bases for V and 7 bases for J; bases not matched to a gene: 8. The repertoire was sequenced with immunoSEQ multiplex PCR; TCRdb's copy has only in-frame clones and lacks some. This sample has fewer than 700,000 clones, with about 89% found just once. This sample was taken from a study of blood T cell repertoires in COVID-19. The sequencing sample was made of peripheral blood. The source of this sequence is a woman aged 45-60 years with COVID-19, enrolled during active disease. The chain is built from TRBV7-9 and TRBJ2-1, with 7 bases lining up with TRBD2. CDR3 nucleotide sequence: TGTGCCAGCAGCCCCGGGGGGAGGGCGAATGAGCAGTTCTTC. Protein sequence: CASSPGGRANEQFF.